This T cell receptor (beta chain) was identified in a study of early T cells in non-severe SARS-CoV-2 infection. CDR1 LGHNA and CDR2 YNFKEQ come from the germline V gene. The CDR3 is made up of 14 amino acids. V lost 2 bases, J lost 4 bases, and 11 bases lay in between. This clonotype was seen ten or more times. Its target is not known. TCRdb reanalysed the 5' RACE reads using MiXCR and keeps one entry per CDR3 protein. This sample carries 90,000 to 100,000 distinct CDR3 sequences, around 14% of them seen once, and the ten largest clones take 2% to 2.5%. Study findings and constraints: A preference for anti-spike CD8 responses marked VDJdb matching, which missed private and CD4 specificities.

The sequence was obtained from an adult who was a healthcare worker with PCR-confirmed SARS-CoV-2 infection or an uninfected control (not recorded which). The sequenced sample was whole blood. This chain connects TRBV4-2 to TRBJ1-1; D is undetermined. Here the CDR3 DNA reads TGTGCCAGCAGCCAACCGCGGGATAGCACTGAAGCTTTCTTT. It specifies CASSQPRDSTEAFF.